The present TCR beta chain was sequenced within a study of vaccination effects on CD4 cells after COVID-19. Regarding the study as a whole: After vaccination, at late timepoints, clones induced by infection and by vaccine contracted markedly. Sampling in the study covered few convalescent patients and included no early post-infection timepoints.

With respect to this clone: Its target is unknown.

The germline gives CDR1 LNHDA, CDR2 SQIVND (reference sequence). Unmatched junction bases numbered 13, after V lost 3 bases and J lost 7 bases. The length of the CDR3 is 19 residues. Sequencing in the ViraFEST assay came after antigen-specific CD4+ T cells had been expanded with viral peptide pools, which were used to stimulate PBMC. Once cultured for approximately ten days, the cells underwent separation to obtain CD4+ T cells. Vaccine recipients, nucleocapsid antibody negative, had no prior SARS-CoV-2 infection. Culturing of some 2 million PBMC per well took place with about 9.4 IU/ml IL-2 and around 10 ug/ml peptides. Generated by immunoSEQ multiplex PCR, the TCRdb table keeps only in-frame clones and is missing some. The sample shows some 30,000 clones, roughly two thirds of them seen only once.

J is TRBJ2-1 and V is TRBV19; 15 nucleotides line up with TRBD2. This clonotype was obtained from a human donor who received a COVID-19 vaccine. The sample here was CD4+ T cells from PBMCs cultured with SARS-CoV-2 spike peptides, taken before COVID-19 vaccination. Here the CDR3 reads CASSMTGTSGGSPINEQFF. The DNA for the CDR3 is TGTGCCAGTAGTATGACCGGGACTAGCGGGGGGTCCCCTATAAATGAGCAGTTCTTC.